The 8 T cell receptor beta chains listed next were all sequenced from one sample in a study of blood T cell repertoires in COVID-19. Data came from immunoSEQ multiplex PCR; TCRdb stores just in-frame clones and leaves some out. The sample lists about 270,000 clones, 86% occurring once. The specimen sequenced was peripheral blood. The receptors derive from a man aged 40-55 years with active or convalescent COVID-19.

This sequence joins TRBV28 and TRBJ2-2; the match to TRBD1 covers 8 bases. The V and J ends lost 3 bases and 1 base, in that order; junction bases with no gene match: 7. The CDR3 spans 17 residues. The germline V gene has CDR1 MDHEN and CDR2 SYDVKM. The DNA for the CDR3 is TGTGCCAGCAGTTTCCCGGCGGGACAGGTGAACACCGGGGAGCTGTTTTTT. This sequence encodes CASSFPAGQVNTGELFF.

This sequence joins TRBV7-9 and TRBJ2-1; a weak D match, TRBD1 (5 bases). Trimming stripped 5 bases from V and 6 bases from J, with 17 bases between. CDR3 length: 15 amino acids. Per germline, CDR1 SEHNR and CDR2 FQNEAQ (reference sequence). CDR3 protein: CASSPAGSAFNEQFF. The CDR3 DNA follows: TGTGCCAGCAGCCCGGCAGGGTCGGCCTTCAATGAGCAGTTCTTC. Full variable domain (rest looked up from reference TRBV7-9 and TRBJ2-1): DTGVSQNPRHKITKRGQNVTFRCDPISEHNRLYWYRQTLGQGPEFLTYFQNEAQLEKSRLLSDRFSAERPKGSFSTLEIQRTEQGDSAMYLCASSPAGSAFNEQFFGPGTRLTVL.

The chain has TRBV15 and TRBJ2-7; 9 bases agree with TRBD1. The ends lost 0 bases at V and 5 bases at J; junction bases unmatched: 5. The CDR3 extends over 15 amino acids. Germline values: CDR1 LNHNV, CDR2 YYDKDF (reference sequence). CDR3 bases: TGTGCCACCAGCAGAGAGGAGGACAGGGGCCACGAGCAGTACTTC. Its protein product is CATSREEDRGHEQYF.

This chain's CDR3 is CARSPEVRVETQYF. The CDR3 DNA sequence: TGTGCCAGAAGCCCCGAGGTGCGGGTGGAGACCCAGTACTTC. This chain links TRBV5-3 with TRBJ2-5, with D perhaps matching TRBD2 (5 bases). TRBV5-3 is designated an ORF whose function remains uncertain. This CDR3 is 14 amino acids long. Deletions cut 4 bases from V and 5 bases from J, with 15 bases between.

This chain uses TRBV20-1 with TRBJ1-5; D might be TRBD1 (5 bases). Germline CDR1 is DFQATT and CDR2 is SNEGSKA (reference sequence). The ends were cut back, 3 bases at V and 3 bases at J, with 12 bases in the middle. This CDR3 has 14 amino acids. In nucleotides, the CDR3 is TGCAGTGCTAGTAAGGCAGGGAACAATCAGCCCCAGCATTTT. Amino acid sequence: CSASKAGNNQPQHF.

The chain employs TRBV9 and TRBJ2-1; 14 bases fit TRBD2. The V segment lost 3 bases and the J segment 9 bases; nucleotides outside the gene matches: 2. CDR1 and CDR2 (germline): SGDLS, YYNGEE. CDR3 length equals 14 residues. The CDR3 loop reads CASSETSGGVEQFF. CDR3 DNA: TGTGCCAGCAGCGAGACTAGCGGGGGGGTTGAGCAGTTCTTC.

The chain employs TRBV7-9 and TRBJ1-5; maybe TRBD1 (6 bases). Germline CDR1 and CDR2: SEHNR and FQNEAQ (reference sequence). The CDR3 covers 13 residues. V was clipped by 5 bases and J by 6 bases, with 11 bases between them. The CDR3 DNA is TGTGCCAGCAGCACCACAGGGATTCAGCCCCAGCATTTT. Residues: CASSTTGIQPQHF.

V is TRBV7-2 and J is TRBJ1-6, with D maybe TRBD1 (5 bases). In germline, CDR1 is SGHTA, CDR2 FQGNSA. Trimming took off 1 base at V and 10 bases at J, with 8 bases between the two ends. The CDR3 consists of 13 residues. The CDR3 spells CASSLVEGSPLHF. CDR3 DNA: TGTGCCAGCAGCTTAGTGGAGGGGTCACCCCTCCACTTT.